This T cell receptor (beta chain) derives from a study of T cells expressing NK-cell markers. Study-wide background: Sorted CD3+CD56+NKG2C+, CD3+CD56+NKG2C- and CD3+CD56-NKG2C+ T-cell subsets were beta-chain profiled. Within the sequenced cohort of eight donors, seven exhibited HCMV seropositivity and one was seronegative. Study-level findings and limits: A range of about 1.0-7.0% of CD8+ T cells consisted of dominant NKG2C+ clonotypes in about six donors. Four of the donors also had these clonotypes leading their CD3+CD56-NKG2C+ fraction.

Comments on this clonotype: What it recognizes is unknown.

Per germline, CDR1 LGHNT and CDR2 FRNRAP. The CDR3 spans 16 residues. TCRdb reanalyzed the 5' RACE reads and collapses them to one entry per CDR3 protein, without DNA. Its table records 550,000 or so distinct CDR3 sequences. The sequence was collected from a man aged 18 to 30 in good health. This chain connects TRBV12-5 to TRBJ2-3; TCRdb's D gene call, TRBD2, goes unchecked for lack of DNA. The sequenced sample consisted of blood T cells: a sorted CD56 or NKG2C T cell subset, CD4+ or CD8+ T cells, or bulk PBMC T cells (not recorded which). CDR3 loop: CASGLVQAGYVDTQYF.